Listed below are T cell receptor beta chains from one sample, sequenced in a study of STAT5B mutations in CD4+ large granular lymphocyte leukemia. Profiling relied on immunoSEQ multiplex PCR, and the TCRdb table lists in-frame clones only, not all of them. Of roughly 30,000 clones listed, approximately 80% are singletons. Material for sequencing was CD4+ T cells from blood buffy coats. These receptors originate from a human donor in good health. Each CDR3 is given with its conserved first and last residue. The D gene is left open where the match is weak.

>TRBJ1-5|TRBV7-9|NA
CASSLGVSNSNQPQHF
>TRBJ1-5|TRBV18|TRBD1
CASSLDRVLNQPQHF
>TRBJ2-3|TRBV5-1|TRBD1
CASSLEGQGSTDTQYF
>TRBJ2-5|TRBV4-1|TRBD1
CASSRDRGETQYF
>TRBJ2-1|TRBV11-2|TRBD2
CASRASGVYNEQFF
>TRBJ1-5|TRBV4-3|NA
CASSQQMNQPQHF
>TRBJ1-1|TRBV2|TRBD1
CASSVSGQVNTEAFF
>TRBJ1-2|TRBV19|TRBD1
CATKDRGHEMYGYTF
>TRBJ2-1|TRBV4-2|TRBD2
CASSQGGGSSYNEQFF
>TRBJ2-1|TRBV10-3|NA
CAISGTTYNEQFF
>TRBJ1-2|TRBV11-2|NA
CASSLDSYGGYTF
>TRBJ1-2|TRBV9|NA
CASSVWDTDNYGYTF
>TRBJ2-3|TRBV19|TRBD1
CASSARPGQGPTDTQYF
>TRBJ1-1|TRBV6-1|NA
CASSESHLTEAFF
>TRBJ2-2|TRBV5-1|NA
CASSLARITGELFF
>TRBJ1-2|TRBV4-3|NA
CASSQGDRRAYGYTF
>TRBJ2-4|TRBV2|NA
CASSARGNIQYF
>TRBJ1-3|TRBV6-5|NA
CASKSSGNTIYF
>TRBJ2-5|TRBV7-6|NA
CASSLARETQYF
>TRBJ1-2|TRBV7-2|NA
CASSSSAGEVYGYTF
>TRBJ2-5|TRBV5-4|TRBD2
CASSSLAGVGETQYF
>TRBJ1-4|TRBV11-2|TRBD1
CASSYQGAGGEKLFF
>TRBJ2-1|TRBV4-3|NA
CASSQVLGEQFF
>TRBJ2-5|TRBV7-6|NA
CASSFRAGYQETQYF
>TRBJ2-1|TRBV20-1|NA
CSAGARNEQFF
>TRBJ1-2|TRBV14|NA
CASSQFEGYGYTF
>TRBJ1-1|TRBV10-3|NA
CAISVGERAEAFF
>TRBJ1-2|TRBV7-2|NA
CASSSSEVYTF
>TRBJ2-5|TRBV4-3|NA
CASSQDGGRSETQYF
>TRBJ1-4|TRBV5-6|NA
CASSPRLGNEKLFF
>TRBJ1-2|TRBV7-2|NA
CASSFFLGAREGGYTF
>TRBJ2-2|TRBV19|TRBD2
CASSIGRGGAANTGELFF
>TRBJ1-1|TRBV10-2|NA
CASSEQPYTEAFF
>TRBJ2-1|TRBV7-2|NA
CASSLYLRQDRSYNEQFF
>TRBJ2-5|TRBV5-6|TRBD2
CASSLGGLGQETQYF
>TRBJ2-5|TRBV7-2|NA
CASRPPGYQETQYF
>TRBJ2-5|TRBV10-3|NA
CAISERDLETQYF
>TRBJ1-5|TRBV19|NA
CASSGVTVIQPQHF
>TRBJ2-3|TRBV21-1|NA
CANPTSGGVGGTDTQYF
>TRBJ2-3|TRBV28|TRBD2
CASRKRGNTDTQYF
>TRBJ1-1|TRBV4-3|NA
CASSPFYGMNTEAFF
>TRBJ2-3|TRBV9|TRBD2
CASSPGVTSGGGDTQYF
>TRBJ1-2|TRBV4-3|NA
CASSQAGRGYYGYTF
>TRBJ2-7|TRBV7-2|NA
CASSRGGSAGSYEQYF
>TRBJ1-5|TRBV2|TRBD1
CASSVQGGLNQPQHF
>TRBJ1-4|TRBV6-5|NA
CASSYSLGEKLFF